These T cell receptor beta chains were read from a single sample in a study of STAT5B mutations in CD4+ large granular lymphocyte leukemia. Clones were sequenced by immunoSEQ multiplex PCR, and TCRdb holds only the in-frame ones, with some missing. This table has roughly 30,000 clones, more than 75% appearing once. The source material was CD4+ T cells from blood buffy coats. The receptors shown here come from a human donor in good health. CDR3s include the opening cysteine and the closing phenylalanine or tryptophan. A D gene is named only where the DNA matches it firmly. Size tells how often a clone was seen (once, few, many) or the class of an expanded clone, and some rows leave it out.

abundance	v_gene	j_gene	d_gene	CDR3aa	CDR3nt
once	TRBV30	TRBJ2-7	.	CAWSASYEQYF	TGTGCCTGGAGTGCGTCCTACGAGCAGTACTTC
.	TRBV6-6	TRBJ1-5	.	CASKPRESNQPQHF	TGTGCCAGCAAACCCAGGGAAAGCAATCAGCCCCAGCATTTT
.	TRBV5-6	TRBJ2-7	TRBD2	CASSADWSGRQISYEQYF	TGTGCCAGCAGCGCGGACTGGAGCGGGAGGCAAATTTCCTACGAGCAGTACTTC
.	TRBV6-5	TRBJ1-2	.	CASSPRGGDGYTF	TGTGCCAGCAGCCCCCGGGGGGGGGATGGCTACACCTTC
.	TRBV6-5	TRBJ1-1	.	CASSSPGKTNTEAFF	TGTGCCAGCAGTTCCCCGGGCAAGACGAACACTGAAGCTTTCTTT
once	TRBV6-6	TRBJ2-3	.	CASSPTGSGGADTQYF	TGTGCCAGCAGCCCCACAGGAAGCGGCGGGGCCGATACGCAGTATTTT
.	TRBV28	TRBJ1-5	.	CASSPTGNQPQHF	TGTGCCAGCAGTCCGACAGGAAATCAGCCCCAGCATTTT
.	TRBV5-4	TRBJ2-2	.	CASSWTANTGELFF	TGTGCCAGCAGCTGGACAGCGAACACCGGGGAGCTGTTTTTT
.	TRBV18	TRBJ1-2	.	CASSPLAGAVNYGYTF	TGTGCCAGCTCACCCCTGGCGGGGGCGGTAAACTATGGCTACACCTTC
.	TRBV14	TRBJ1-4	.	CASSQGVRSEKLFF	TGTGCCAGCAGCCAAGGGGTACGGAGTGAAAAACTGTTTTTT
.	TRBV14	TRBJ1-1	.	CASRQDGTEAFF	TGTGCCAGCAGACAAGACGGAACTGAAGCTTTCTTT
.	TRBV10-3	TRBJ2-3	.	CAISDSNTDTQYF	TGTGCCATCAGTGATTCCAACACAGATACGCAGTATTTT
.	TRBV11-2	TRBJ2-3	TRBD2	CASSYRASGGAPDTQYF	TGTGCCAGCAGCTACCGGGCTAGCGGGGGGGCCCCAGATACGCAGTATTTT
.	TRBV28	TRBJ1-2	TRBD1	CASSLGGQGGYGYTF	TGTGCCAGCAGTTTAGGGGGACAGGGGGGCTATGGCTACACCTTC
few	TRBV5-1	TRBJ1-1	.	CASSLGTEAFF	TGCGCCAGCAGTCTGGGGACCGAAGCTTTCTTT
.	TRBV9	TRBJ2-7	TRBD1	CASSEGTGTGGPYEQYF	TGTGCCAGCAGCGAGGGGACCGGGACAGGGGGACCCTACGAGCAGTACTTC
.	TRBV27	TRBJ1-4	.	CASKRGPELNEKLFF	TGTGCCAGTAAACGGGGCCCGGAACTAAATGAAAAACTGTTTTTT
.	TRBV6-1	TRBJ2-1	TRBD2	CASSGGLRNEQFF	TGTGCCAGCAGTGGGGGACTACGCAATGAGCAGTTCTTC
once	TRBV6-1	TRBJ1-1	TRBD1	CVSSPTGGTTEAFF	TGTGTCAGTAGCCCCACAGGGGGCACCACTGAAGCTTTCTTT
.	TRBV18	TRBJ2-2	TRBD1	CASSPSRTGAGELFF	TGTGCCAGCTCACCATCGCGGACAGGGGCCGGGGAGCTGTTTTTT
.	TRBV7-7	TRBJ2-2	TRBD2	CASSTGLAGGSGELFF	TGTGCCAGCAGCACCGGACTAGCGGGAGGGTCCGGGGAGCTGTTTTTT
.	TRBV6-1	TRBJ2-3	TRBD2	CASSPLAGGIDTQYF	TGTGCCAGCAGTCCACTAGCGGGGGGGATAGATACGCAGTATTTT
.	TRBV27	TRBJ1-2	TRBD1	CASSQQGAYGYTF	TGTGCCAGCAGCCAACAGGGGGCCTATGGCTACACCTTC
.	TRBV6-1	TRBJ2-7	.	CASSETLGSYEQYF	TGTGCCAGCAGTGAAACCCTCGGCTCCTACGAGCAGTACTTC
.	TRBV10-2	TRBJ2-2	TRBD2	CASSVTSVRTGELFF	TGCGCCAGCAGTGTGACTAGCGTGCGAACCGGGGAGCTGTTTTTT
few	TRBV6-1	TRBJ2-7	.	CASSGYSTTYEQYF	TGTGCCAGCAGTGGGTACAGCACAACCTACGAGCAGTACTTC
.	TRBV11-2	TRBJ1-1	.	CASSLFQNTEAFF	TGTGCCAGCAGCTTATTTCAGAACACTGAAGCTTTCTTT
.	TRBV2	TRBJ1-1	.	CATSTSGLRDTEAFF	TGTGCCACAAGTACAAGTGGACTTCGGGACACTGAAGCTTTCTTT
once	TRBV18	TRBJ2-3	.	CASSPLGTDTQYF	TGTGCCAGCTCACCACTGGGGACAGATACGCAGTATTTT
.	TRBV30	TRBJ2-7	.	CAWSRGTYEQYF	TGTGCCTGGAGTCGGGGGACCTACGAGCAGTACTTC
.	TRBV10-3	TRBJ1-5	.	CAISESLGGNQPQHF	TGTGCCATCAGTGAGTCGCTAGGGGGCAATCAGCCCCAGCATTTT
few	TRBV11-2	TRBJ2-7	TRBD1	CASSTGATYEQYF	TGTGCCAGCAGTACAGGGGCTACCTACGAGCAGTACTTC
.	TRBV19	TRBJ2-1	TRBD2	CASSGSQGGKKFF	TGTGCCAGTTCGGGATCCCAGGGAGGGAAGAAGTTCTTC
.	TRBV5-4	TRBJ1-2	TRBD1	CASSLDLGQGPIYGYTF	TGTGCCAGCAGCTTGGATCTGGGACAGGGGCCCATCTATGGCTACACCTTC